The rows below give T cell receptor beta chains drawn from one sample of a study of blood T cell repertoires in COVID-19. Sequencing was performed with immunoSEQ multiplex PCR; in TCRdb, only in-frame clones are kept and a portion is missing. This sample carries approximately 190,000 clones, nearly 85% of them seen once, and the ten largest clones take roughly 5.1%. The sample taken for sequencing was peripheral blood. Source of these receptors: a woman in her 30s with acute or convalescent COVID-19. Each CDR3 is given with its conserved first and last residue. A D gene is named only where the DNA matches it firmly. Clone size is not always given. Where it is, it says once, few, many or a class for expanded clones.

d_call	clone_size	v_call	j_call	cdr3_nt	cdr3_aa
TRBD2	.	TRBV7-9	TRBJ2-7	TGTGCCAGCTCGACCTCCGGGGGGAGTTACGAGCAGTACTTC	CASSTSGGSYEQYF
.	.	TRBV3-1/TRBV3-2	TRBJ2-2	TGTGCCAGCAGCCAAGAAAAGGAGGGTATGAACACCGGGGAGCTGTTTTTT	CASSQEKEGMNTGELFF
.	.	TRBV7-2	TRBJ1-4	TGTGCCAGCAGCCCTAACCGGGGGTGGATTAAAGAAAAACTGTTTTTT	CASSPNRGWIKEKLFF
.	once	TRBV19	TRBJ2-7	TGTGCCAGTAGTTCGTCGACTTACGAGCAGTACTTC	CASSSSTYEQYF
TRBD1	.	TRBV19	TRBJ2-3	TGTGCCAGTGCAAAAGGACAGGGTAGAGATACGCAGTATTTT	CASAKGQGRDTQYF
TRBD1	.	TRBV18	TRBJ1-2	TGTGCCAGCTCACCTCGGCAGGGGGGCTATGGCTACACCTTC	CASSPRQGGYGYTF
.	.	TRBV15	TRBJ1-4	TGTGCCACCAGCAGGGCCGGGACGGGGGTAAAACTGTTTTTT	CATSRAGTGVKLFF
TRBD2	.	TRBV5-1	TRBJ2-1	TGCGCCAGCAGCTCGGGTTCTAGCGGGCAGACCTACAATGAGCAGTTCTTC	CASSSGSSGQTYNEQFF
TRBD1	.	TRBV29-1	TRBJ1-2	TGCAGCGCCGGGGACAGCTACTATGGCTACACCTTC	CSAGDSYYGYTF
TRBD1	.	TRBV7-2	TRBJ1-2	TGTGCCAGCAGCTTAGTTACGGGACAGGCGGTCTACACCTTC	CASSLVTGQAVYTF
TRBD1	.	TRBV6-6	TRBJ2-7	TGTGCCAGCAGATCCGGGACAGGGAGCTCCTACGAGCAGTACTTC	CASRSGTGSSYEQYF
.	once	TRBV27	TRBJ2-5	TGTGCCAGCAGTTTATTCGGGGAAGAGACCCAGTACTTC	CASSLFGEETQYF
TRBD1	.	TRBV30	TRBJ1-5	TGTGCCTGGAGCCGACAGGGCAGTCAGCCCCAGCATTTT	CAWSRQGSQPQHF
.	.	TRBV4-3	TRBJ2-7	TGCGCCAGCAGCCAAGATCGAGTCGGTATTAGGGGGTTAACCTACGAGCAGTACTTC	CASSQDRVGIRGLTYEQYF
.	.	TRBV5-1	TRBJ2-7	TGCGCCAGCAGCTTGGGAGGGTTCTCCTACGAGCAGTACTTC	CASSLGGFSYEQYF
.	.	TRBV11-3	TRBJ2-2	TGTGCCAGCAGCTTAGTAGATAGCGGAATCAACACCGGGGAGCTGTTTTTT	CASSLVDSGINTGELFF
.	.	TRBV6-5	TRBJ1-1	TGTGCCAGCAGCTACGCGCCAGGGTCGAGCACTGAAGCTTTCTTT	CASSYAPGSSTEAFF
.	.	TRBV19	TRBJ2-5	TGTGCCAGTAGTATCCCACAGGGTTGGGAGACCCAGTACTTC	CASSIPQGWETQYF
.	.	TRBV6-6	TRBJ2-7	TGTGCCAGCAGTTCCCCGTCGACAGTCGGACGCGAGCAGTACTTC	CASSSPSTVGREQYF
.	.	TRBV28	TRBJ1-1	TGTGCCAGCACCATGTGGACAGTAAGGAACACTGAAGCTTTCTTT	CASTMWTVRNTEAFF
TRBD1	.	TRBV3-1/TRBV3-2	TRBJ1-1	TGTGCCAGCAGCCGGACAGGTGAAGCTTTCTTT	CASSRTGEAFF
TRBD2	.	TRBV11-2	TRBJ2-3	TGTGCCAGCAGCCCAATTCTAGCGGGAGGCACAGATACGCAGTATTTT	CASSPILAGGTDTQYF
TRBD1	.	TRBV7-9	TRBJ2-7	TGTGCCAGCAGCTTAGAGACAGGGGGCTACGAGCAGTACTTC	CASSLETGGYEQYF
TRBD1	.	TRBV5-1	TRBJ1-2	TGCGCCAGCAGCCCGGCCAGGACAGGGGATGGCTACACCTTC	CASSPARTGDGYTF
.	.	TRBV4-1	TRBJ2-7	TGCGCCAGCAGCCAAGAGCGAACAGTAACCTACGAGCAGTACTTC	CASSQERTVTYEQYF
TRBD1	.	TRBV27	TRBJ2-5	TGTGCCAGCAGTCCAGGGACAGGGCGGCAAGAGACCCAGTACTTC	CASSPGTGRQETQYF
.	few	TRBV25-1	TRBJ1-4	TGTGCCAGCAGTGAACCGGGATATGGGAAAAAACTGTTTTTT	CASSEPGYGKKLFF
.	.	TRBV6-2/TRBV6-3	TRBJ1-5	TGTGCCAGCAGTTACGAGGGAAATCAGCCCCAGCATTTT	CASSYEGNQPQHF
TRBD1	.	TRBV5-1	TRBJ2-7	TGCGCCAGCAGCTTGGGACAGGGGGCAAACGAGCAGTACTTC	CASSLGQGANEQYF